The rows below give T cell receptor beta chains drawn from one sample of a study of a mutant IDH1 vaccine in newly diagnosed glioma. Their specific antigens are unknown. TCRdb keeps only in-frame clones here, not all; method: immunoSEQ multiplex PCR. The table shows around 50,000 clones, with roughly two thirds occurring only once. Source: peripheral blood mononuclear cells (PBMCs), taken from a glioma patient whose treatment included an IDH1 peptide vaccine. The receptors were gathered from a man between 40 and 49 years old with glioma. Some clones in this sample may be carry-over from other donors' samples. Both conserved end residues are part of each CDR3. Each record gives: J gene, V gene, D gene, CDR3 protein. The D gene is left open where the match is weak.

TRBJ1-4,TRBV6-1,-,CASSGERGKYEKLFF
TRBJ2-7,TRBV2,-,CASSPAGDYEQYF
TRBJ1-3,TRBV9,-,CASSVDGGSGNTIYF
TRBJ1-1,TRBV5-1,TRBD1,CASSNAQGWGNTEAFF
TRBJ1-5,TRBV4-1,TRBD1,CASSPSIGQGRDQPQHF
TRBJ1-1,TRBV7-9,-,CASSLGSGTKGTEAFF
TRBJ2-3,TRBV5-4,TRBD2,CASSGAGTSGSGVDTQYF
TRBJ1-1,TRBV29-1,TRBD1,CSAAGTVEAFF
TRBJ2-1,TRBV6-1,-,CASSVGLYNEQFF
TRBJ1-2,TRBV4-2,-,CASSQLQGPYGYTF
TRBJ1-2,TRBV25-1,-,CASSERAGYGYTF
TRBJ1-4,TRBV2,-,CASSGQMGKLFF
TRBJ2-5,TRBV2,-,CASRGVQDEETQYF
TRBJ1-1,TRBV7-9,-,CASTLTLSGTEAFF
TRBJ2-1,TRBV4-1,TRBD2,CASSQASGGARNEQFF
TRBJ1-1,TRBV7-9,TRBD1,CASSPQGAYTEAFF
TRBJ2-5,TRBV5-6,-,CASSFVWEVTQYF
TRBJ1-5,TRBV6-5,-,CASSSQQGNQPQHF
TRBJ1-6,TRBV2,-,CASTPRPYNSPLHF
TRBJ2-5,TRBV7-2,-,CASSLGRQETQYF
TRBJ2-2,TRBV5-1,-,CASSSQVGGGRGTGELFF
TRBJ2-1,TRBV2,TRBD1,CASTNDRGNEQFF
TRBJ1-1,TRBV19,TRBD1,CATNRGRANTEAFF
TRBJ1-6,TRBV11-3,-,CASSPIRSPLHF
TRBJ1-5,TRBV19,-,CATTLRYSNQPQHF
TRBJ1-2,TRBV14,-,CASSQDRVGYGYTF
TRBJ1-4,TRBV15,-,CATSNPGGAGEKLFF
TRBJ2-1,TRBV5-1,TRBD2,CASSVTGTSHNEQFF
TRBJ1-1,TRBV6-6,-,CASSEKWTEAFF
TRBJ2-7,TRBV5-3,-,CARSQHRGHEQYF
TRBJ1-6,TRBV11-1,-,CASSLLNSPLHF
TRBJ1-1,TRBV19,-,CASSHPGGVRTEAFF
TRBJ2-5,TRBV4-2,TRBD1,CASSPGTDQETQYF
TRBJ2-5,TRBV19,-,CASSRVQETQYF
TRBJ1-3,TRBV5-6,-,CASTIRSGNTIYF
TRBJ1-1,TRBV4-1,-,CASSQEGVRGEAFF
TRBJ1-2,TRBV6-5,-,CASSYTGLGYGYTF
TRBJ1-1,TRBV29-1,-,CSVLGQNTEAFF
TRBJ2-1,TRBV5-1,-,CASSLATSSIHEQFF
TRBJ1-5,TRBV30,-,CAWSRAGNQPQHF
TRBJ1-4,TRBV5-6,TRBD1,CASSLSGMGQGEKLFF
TRBJ2-1,TRBV4-1,TRBD2,CASSPNLAGGPYNEQFF
TRBJ2-4,TRBV30,TRBD1,CAWSVHRGNIQYF
TRBJ1-1,TRBV5-6,-,CASSLFLASGRYTEAFF
TRBJ2-1,TRBV19,TRBD2,CASSLGEGYEQFF
TRBJ2-2,TRBV7-8,-,CASSLTGGLTGELFF
TRBJ2-7,TRBV13,-,CASSLVPQGGNHEQYF
TRBJ2-7,TRBV5-1,-,CASSLNTPSSYEQYF
TRBJ2-5,TRBV7-6,TRBD2,CASSLNSGGQETQYF
TRBJ1-1,TRBV4-1,-,CASRGNTEAFF
TRBJ2-1,TRBV6-5,-,CASRPGSSYNEQFF
TRBJ1-2,TRBV30,-,CASSKDSYGYTF
TRBJ1-6,TRBV2,TRBD1,CASSPGQGYSPLHF
TRBJ2-7,TRBV19,-,CASSIGQGGYEQYF
TRBJ2-7,TRBV30,-,CAWSVKGKGRAAYEQYF
TRBJ1-5,TRBV6-1,-,CASSERVRSDQPQHF
TRBJ1-6,TRBV5-1,TRBD1,CASSLEGQQTPSPLHF
TRBJ2-7,TRBV6-1,TRBD1,CASSTGSPYEQYF
TRBJ1-2,TRBV19,-,CASSFGSNYGYTF
TRBJ1-1,TRBV2,-,CASSVNTEAFF